This TCR beta chain was captured by sequencing in a study of regulatory T cells in long-lasting Graves disease. Findings and caveats of the study: TCR diversity was lower in persistent Graves' patients (versus newly diagnosed ones). New patients shared fewer public clonotypes (approximately 970) than persistent patients did (roughly 2,500). TRBV28, TRBJ1-2 and TRBJ2-5 emerged as the favored segments in persistent disease.

The time point here: persistent/refractory GD, antithyroid drugs over 5 years with positive TRAb. After RNA was extracted from PBMCs, the TCR library was made from it. About this clonotype itself: The antigen is not known.

CDR1 SGHTA and CDR2 FQGNSA come from the germline V gene. The CDR3 is 15 residues long. V trimming: 5 bases; J trimming: 8 bases; junction bases outside the gene matches: 12. Construction of TCR beta libraries relied on iRepertoire HTBI primers and on Arm-PCR targeting CDR3 regions. TCRdb processed the multiplex PCR reads anew with MiXCR; each CDR3 protein has one entry. The data hold roughly 490,000 distinct CDR3 sequences, with around a fifth observed a single time. This material consisted of peripheral blood mononuclear cells (PBMCs), taken when the disease was refractory, from a patient treated with antithyroid drugs. The sequence was collected from a female donor with Graves disease. The chain is built from TRBV7-2 and TRBJ2-7; 10 nucleotides match TRBD1. CDR3 sequence reads: CASSPQPGQGRQQYF. The DNA for the CDR3 is TGTGCCAGCAGCCCACAGCCGGGACAGGGGCGCCAGCAGTACTTC. The whole variable domain, remainder taken from reference TRBV7-2 and TRBJ2-7, is GAGVSQSPSNKVTEKGKDVELRCDPISGHTALYWYRQSLGQGLEFLIYFQGNSAPDKSGLPSDRFSAERTGGSVSTLTIQRTQQEDSAVYLCASSPQPGQGRQQYFGPGTRLTVT.